The clone carrying this T cell receptor beta chain was recorded a few times. The target antigen is unknown. The source of the sample is a study of T cell repertoires in cytomegalovirus infection. Study findings and constraints: There were HLA-C-restricted CMV-specific TCR beta clonotypes dominating the ex vivo response.

Germline V gene lookup returns CDR1 SNHLY and CDR2 FYNNEI. This CDR3 comprises 16 residues. After removal of 6 bases from V and 4 bases from J, the junction contained 14 bases not matched to a gene. TCRdb used MiXCR to reprocess the reads, holding one entry per CDR3 protein. The sample lists about 830,000 distinct CDR3 sequences, approximately 32% occurring once. The sequence derives from a human donor in good health (CMV status not recorded). Some clones in this sample may be carry-over from other donors' samples. Specimen: cultured CD8+ T cells from PBMCs, collected from culture after CMV antigen stimulation. The rearrangement uses TRBV2 and TRBJ2-5, with 7 bases aligning to TRBD2. The CDR3 spells CASSGRWGDRRETQYF. The CDR3 bases are TGTGCCAGCAGCGGGAGGTGGGGGGACCGCCGAGAGACCCAGTACTTC.